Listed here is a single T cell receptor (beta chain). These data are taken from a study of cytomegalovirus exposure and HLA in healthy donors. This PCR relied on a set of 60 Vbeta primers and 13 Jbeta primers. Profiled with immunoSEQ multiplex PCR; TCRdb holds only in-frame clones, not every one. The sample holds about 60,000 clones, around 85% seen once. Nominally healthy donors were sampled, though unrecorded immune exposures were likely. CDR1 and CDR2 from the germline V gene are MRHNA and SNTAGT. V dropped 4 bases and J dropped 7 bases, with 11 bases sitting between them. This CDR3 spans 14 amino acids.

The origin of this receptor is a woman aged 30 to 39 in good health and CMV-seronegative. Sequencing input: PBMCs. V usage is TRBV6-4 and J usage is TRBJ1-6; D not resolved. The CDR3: CASSAHDGNSPLHF. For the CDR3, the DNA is TGTGCCAGCAGTGCCCATGACGGGAATTCACCCCTCCACTTT.